This entry is about one T cell receptor (beta chain). Its target is unknown. The sample belongs to a study of T cell responses to AZD1222 COVID-19 vaccine. Study information: It was second doses at about 4 or about 12 weeks that were pooled.

Study-wide points: An increase in Spike-specific TCR breadth and depth was observed after two AZD1222 doses. Among the donors, most were white British and more were female, and clonal diversity was possibly underestimated. Along spike, vaccine-associated CD4 TCRs were found throughout, with dominance at 160-218 and 743-854.

This CDR3 contains 16 residues. Looked up from germline, CDR1 is MDHEN and CDR2 is SYDVKM. Trimming at V came to 5 bases and at J to 6 bases, leaving 11 bases not matched to a gene. Sequencing used immunoSEQ multiplex PCR; TCRdb keeps in-frame clones, though not all of them. The sample lists under 200,000 clones, approximately 94% occurring once. Here the sequenced sample was peripheral blood, taken on day 0 of AZD1222 vaccination. V is TRBV28 and J is TRBJ2-1, with 9 nucleotides matching TRBD2. The receptor comes from an adult in good health. The CDR3 region has the DNA TGTGCCAGCAGTCCGAATAAGCGGGAGGCCCTCAATGAGCAGTTCTTC. Encoded protein: CASSPNKREALNEQFF.